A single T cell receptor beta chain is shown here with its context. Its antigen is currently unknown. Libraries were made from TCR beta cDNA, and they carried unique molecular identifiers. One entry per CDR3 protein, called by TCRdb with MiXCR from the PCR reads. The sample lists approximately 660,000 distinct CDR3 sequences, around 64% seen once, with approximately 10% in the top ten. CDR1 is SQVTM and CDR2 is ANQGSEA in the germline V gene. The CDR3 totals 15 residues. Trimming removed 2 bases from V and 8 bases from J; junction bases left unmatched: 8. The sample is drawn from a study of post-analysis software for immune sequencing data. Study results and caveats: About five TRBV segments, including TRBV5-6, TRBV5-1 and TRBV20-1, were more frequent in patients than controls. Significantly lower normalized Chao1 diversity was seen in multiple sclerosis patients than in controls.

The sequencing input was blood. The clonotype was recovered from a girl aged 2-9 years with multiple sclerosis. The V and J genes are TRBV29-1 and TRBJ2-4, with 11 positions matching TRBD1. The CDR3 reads CSVEWTGGDRDIQYF. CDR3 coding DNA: TGCAGCGTTGAATGGACAGGGGGCGATAGGGACATTCAGTACTTC.